These 9 T cell receptor beta chains share one sample of origin, sequenced in a study of control samples from healthy donors and cancer patients. Clones were read by immunoSEQ multiplex PCR, and TCRdb kept only the in-frame ones, dropping some. The data contain about 100,000 clones, around 88% of them singletons. The specimen sequenced was blood. The receptors shown here come from a man younger than 40 in good health.

This chain uses TRBV7-9 with TRBJ1-3, with TRBD1 identical over 9 bases. Per the germline V gene, CDR1 is SEHNR and CDR2 is FQNEAQ (reference sequence). Germline trimming cut 1 base from V and 7 bases from J; bases unmatched to any gene: 5. The CDR3 loop spans 15 amino acids. The CDR3 nucleotides read TGTGCCAGCAGCTTAGGGGAACAGGGGGCGAACACCATATATTTT. Amino acid sequence: CASSLGEQGANTIYF.

The rearrangement uses TRBV7-6 and TRBJ2-1, with 8 bases fitting TRBD2. Trimming took 6 bases from V and 5 from J; bases not matched to a gene: 12. Per the germline V gene, CDR1 is SGHVS and CDR2 is FNYEAQ. The CDR3 is made up of 16 amino acids. Here the CDR3 reads CASSLPWTSRHNEQFF. For the CDR3, the DNA is TGTGCCAGCAGTCTACCATGGACTAGCAGACACAATGAGCAGTTCTTC.

The chain is built from TRBV19 and TRBJ1-5; a weak D match, TRBD1 (5 bases). V was shortened by 3 bases and J by 0 bases, with 21 bases between the two germline ends. CDR3 length equals 19 residues. Per germline, CDR1 LNHDA and CDR2 SQIVND (reference sequence). The CDR3 is CASSIPRRGTVYSNQPQHF. CDR3 DNA: TGTGCCAGTAGTATTCCACGCCGTGGGACTGTATATAGCAATCAGCCCCAGCATTTT.

CDR3 DNA: TGTGCCTGGTTTGGCGGGAGTCGTCGGGAGACCCAGTACTTC. Residues: CAWFGGSRRETQYF. This chain joins TRBV30 and TRBJ2-5; 7 nucleotides line up with TRBD2. This CDR3 contains 14 residues. The V gene's germline CDR1 is GTSNPN and CDR2 SVGIG (reference sequence). V lost 5 bases to trimming and J lost 5 bases; unmatched junction nucleotides: 11.

The rearrangement joins TRBV2 to TRBJ1-2; TRBD1 aligns across 7 bases. Looked up from germline, CDR1 is SNHLY and CDR2 is FYNNEI. The CDR3 covers 13 residues. With 10 bases clipped from V and 3 bases from J, the junction kept 8 bases outside the gene matches. The CDR3: CATKTGNDYGYTF. The CDR3 nucleotides are TGTGCCACCAAGACAGGGAACGACTATGGCTACACCTTC. Full variable domain (rest looked up from reference TRBV2 and TRBJ1-2): EPEVTQTPSHQVTQMGQEVILRCVPISNHLYFYWYRQILGQKVEFLVSFYNNEISEKSEIFDDQFSVERPDGSNFTLKIRSTKLEDSAMYFCATKTGNDYGYTFGSGTRLTVV.

A few counts support this clone. The V call is TRBV6-2 or TRBV6-3, the J call TRBJ2-7; 12 nucleotides line up with TRBD1. Germline V gives CDR1 MNHEY, CDR2 SVGEGT. Trimming at V came to 4 bases and at J to 10 bases, leaving 20 bases not matched to a gene. This CDR3 is built from 18 residues. As DNA, the CDR3 is TGTGCCAGCAGTTGGGGACAGGGGGCCCTGGGGGTTCGCCTATCCCAGTACTTC. Translation: CASSWGQGALGVRLSQYF.

This chain joins TRBV5-1 and TRBJ2-7; TRBD2 aligns across 10 bases. Germline trimming cut 5 bases from V and 5 bases from J; bases unmatched to any gene: 7. CDR3 length: 14 residues. From germline, CDR1 is SGHRS and CDR2 YFSETQ. In nucleotides, the CDR3 is TGCGCCAGCAGACCATCCGGGACTAGCGACGAGCAGTACTTC. It specifies CASRPSGTSDEQYF.

The chain carries TRBV5-5 and TRBJ1-1, with D uncertain. Germline CDR1 reads SGHKS; CDR2 reads YYEKEE (reference sequence). This CDR3 is built from 15 residues. The V end was cut by 0 bases, the J end by 0 bases, with 9 bases between. In DNA, the CDR3 is TGTGCCAGCAGCTTGGTCAGCGGAATGAACACTGAAGCTTTCTTT. Its translation: CASSLVSGMNTEAFF.

The chain links TRBV6-2 or TRBV6-3 to TRBJ2-7; no clear D. The V gene lost 0 bases and the J gene lost 1 base, with 10 bases spanning the gap. The CDR3 consists of 15 residues. CDR1 and CDR2 from the germline V gene are MNHEY and SVGEGT. CDR3: CASSYSWAVSYEQYF. The CDR3 DNA is TGTGCCAGCAGTTACTCGTGGGCCGTATCCTACGAGCAGTACTTC.